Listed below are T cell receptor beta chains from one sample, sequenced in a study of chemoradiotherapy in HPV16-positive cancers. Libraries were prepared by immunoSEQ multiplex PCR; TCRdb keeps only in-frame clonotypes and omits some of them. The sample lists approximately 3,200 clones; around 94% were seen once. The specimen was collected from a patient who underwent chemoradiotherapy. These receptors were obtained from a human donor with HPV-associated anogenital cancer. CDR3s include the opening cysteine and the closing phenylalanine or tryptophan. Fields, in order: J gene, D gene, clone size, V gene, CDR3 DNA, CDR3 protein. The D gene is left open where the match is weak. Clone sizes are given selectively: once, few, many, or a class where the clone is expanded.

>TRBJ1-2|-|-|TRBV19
TGTGCCAGTAGAACGGGGCGGGGCAGGGCTAACTATGGCTACACCTTC
CASRTGRGRANYGYTF
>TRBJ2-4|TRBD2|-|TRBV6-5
TGTGCCAGCAGTTACTCGATTAGCGGGGGAAAAAACATTCAGTACTTC
CASSYSISGGKNIQYF
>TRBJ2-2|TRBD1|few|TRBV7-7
TGTGCCAGCAGCTTAGGGACAGGCCCCGGGGAGCTGTTTTTT
CASSLGTGPGELFF
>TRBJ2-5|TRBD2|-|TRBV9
TGTGCCAGCAGCGAACCGGGACTAGCGGGAGGGGAGACCCAGTACTTC
CASSEPGLAGGETQYF
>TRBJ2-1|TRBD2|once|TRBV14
TGTGCCAGCAGCCAACTTTCCGGGATCGGGGGACTAGGGGGGAATGAGCAGTTCTTC
CASSQLSGIGGLGGNEQFF
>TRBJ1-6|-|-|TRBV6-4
TGTGCCAGCAGTAAAAAGGGGGGATGGAATTCACCCCTCCACTTT
CASSKKGGWNSPLHF
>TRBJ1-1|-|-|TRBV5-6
TGTGCCAGCAGCCCCCTGCCGGCGACGAACACTGAAGCTTTCTTT
CASSPLPATNTEAFF
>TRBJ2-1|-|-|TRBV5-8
TGTGCCAGCAGCAGCTTTAGGGGGGCCCCCTACAATGAGCAGTTCTTC
CASSSFRGAPYNEQFF
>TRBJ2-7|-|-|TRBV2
TGTGCCAGCAGTGAGCGTTCGAGGACATTAGACGAGCAGTACTTC
CASSERSRTLDEQYF
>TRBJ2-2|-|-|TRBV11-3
TGTGCCAGCAGCTTAGATTCGTCCGGGGAGCTGTTTTTT
CASSLDSSGELFF
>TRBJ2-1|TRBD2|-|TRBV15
TGTGCCACGTTAGGGCGGGAGGGGAGCTCCTACAATGAGCAGTTCTTC
CATLGREGSSYNEQFF
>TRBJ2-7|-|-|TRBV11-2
TGTGCCAGCAGCTTAGAATGGGGGCTGGGAGACGAGCAGTACTTC
CASSLEWGLGDEQYF
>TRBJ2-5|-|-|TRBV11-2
TGTGCCAGCAGCCGTCGTCTGGGCGGTGAGACCCAGTACTTC
CASSRRLGGETQYF
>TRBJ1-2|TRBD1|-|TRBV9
TGTGCCAGCAGCGTAGACAGGGGGCGGAGGGGCTACACCTTC
CASSVDRGRRGYTF
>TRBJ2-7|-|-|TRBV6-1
TGTGCCAGCAGTAGAGAGGGCTACGAGCAGTACTTC
CASSREGYEQYF
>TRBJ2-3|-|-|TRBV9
TGTGCCAGCAGCGTAGGGGGTGGTACGCAGTATTTT
CASSVGGGTQYF
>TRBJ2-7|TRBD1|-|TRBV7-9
TGTGCCAGCAGTTTAGCCACCGGGACAGGGGCTGGTAACGAGCAGTACTTC
CASSLATGTGAGNEQYF
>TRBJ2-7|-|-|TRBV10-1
TGCGCCAGCAGCCCCGGGACACAATACGAGCAGTACTTC
CASSPGTQYEQYF
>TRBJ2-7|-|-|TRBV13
TGTGCCAGCAGCCGCCGACCTGGCAACGAGCAGTACTTC
CASSRRPGNEQYF
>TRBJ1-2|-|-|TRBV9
TGTGCCAGCAGCGTCGAGGGCGGGGGCTACACCTTC
CASSVEGGGYTF
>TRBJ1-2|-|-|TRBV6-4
TGTGCCAGCAGTGCAGGGGAGGCTTATGGCTACACCTTC
CASSAGEAYGYTF
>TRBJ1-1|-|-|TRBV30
TGTGCCTGGAGTCAACGTACAGCAAAAGCTTTCTTT
CAWSQRTAKAFF
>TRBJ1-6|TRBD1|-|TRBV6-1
TGTGCCAGCAGTGAATACGGGACAGTACAGAGCTCCTATAATTCACCCCTCCACTTT
CASSEYGTVQSSYNSPLHF
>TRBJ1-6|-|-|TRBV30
TGTGCCTGGAGACGGGACAATAATTCACCCCTCCACTTT
CAWRRDNNSPLHF
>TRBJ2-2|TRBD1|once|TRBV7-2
TGTGCCAGCAGCACAACAGGGGGCATTGGGGAGCTGTTTTTT
CASSTTGGIGELFF
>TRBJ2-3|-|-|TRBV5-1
TGCGCCAGCAGCTTGGATCTGGGTTTCACACGAGAGGATACGCAGTATTTT
CASSLDLGFTREDTQYF
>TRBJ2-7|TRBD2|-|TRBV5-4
TGTGCCAGCAGCTTGGGGGGAGGGGACGTCGGCTACGAGCAGTACTTC
CASSLGGGDVGYEQYF
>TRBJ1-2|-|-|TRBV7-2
TGTGCCAGCACTCATCAGGGCCGGCCTTATGGCTACACCTTC
CASTHQGRPYGYTF
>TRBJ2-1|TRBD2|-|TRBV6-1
TGTGCCAGCAGTGGTCAGACTAGCGGGAGTGGTAATGAGCAGTTCTTC
CASSGQTSGSGNEQFF
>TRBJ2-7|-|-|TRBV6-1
TGTGCCAGCAGTGCGTGGGGGGACGAGCAGTACTTC
CASSAWGDEQYF
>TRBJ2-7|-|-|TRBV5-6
TGTGCCAGCAGCTTATACTCAGGGACGGGGGAGCAGTACTTC
CASSLYSGTGEQYF
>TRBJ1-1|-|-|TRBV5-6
TGTGCCAGCAGCATCAGGGCTGAAGCTTTCTTT
CASSIRAEAFF
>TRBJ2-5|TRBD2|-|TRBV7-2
TGTGCCAGCAGCCCAAAGTGGCTAGCGGGGGGGACCCAAGAGACCCAGTACTTC
CASSPKWLAGGTQETQYF
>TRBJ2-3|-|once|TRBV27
TGTGCCAGCAGTTTACGAATGAGAGAGGGCACAGATACGCAGTATTTT
CASSLRMREGTDTQYF
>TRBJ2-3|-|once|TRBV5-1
TGCGCCAGCAGCTTGGTTAGCCTTCCGGATACGCAGTATTTT
CASSLVSLPDTQYF
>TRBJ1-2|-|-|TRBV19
TGTGCCAGTAGTATCCCGTTCGGGGCAGTCACTAACTATGGCTACACCTTC
CASSIPFGAVTNYGYTF
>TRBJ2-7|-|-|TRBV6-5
TGTGCCAGCAGAAGAAAGAACAGGGACGAGCAGTACTTC
CASRRKNRDEQYF
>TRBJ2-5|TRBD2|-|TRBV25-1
TGTGCCAGCAGTGAAGGGGGGGGACAAGAGACCCAGTACTTC
CASSEGGGQETQYF
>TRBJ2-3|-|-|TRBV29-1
TGCAGCGTTGGTTTGGGGATATCCACAGATACGCAGTATTTT
CSVGLGISTDTQYF
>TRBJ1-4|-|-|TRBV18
TGTGCCAGCTCAGCTTATAGGGGGGAGAATGAAAAACTGTTTTTT
CASSAYRGENEKLFF
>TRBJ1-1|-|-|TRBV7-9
TGTGCCAGCAGCTTAGTTGGGCGGGACACTGAAGCTTTCTTT
CASSLVGRDTEAFF
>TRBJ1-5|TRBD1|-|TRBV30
TGTGCCTGGAGTGGACCGACAGGGGGCGTATGGGGTCAGCCCCAGCATTTT
CAWSGPTGGVWGQPQHF
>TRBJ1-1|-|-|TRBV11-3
TGTGCCAGCAGCTTAAGCCCCCTTACTGAAGCTTTCTTT
CASSLSPLTEAFF
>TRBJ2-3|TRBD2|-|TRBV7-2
TGTGCCAGCAGCCGAGAAGCGGGGGGGCCCACAGATACGCAGTATTTT
CASSREAGGPTDTQYF
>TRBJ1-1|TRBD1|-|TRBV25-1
TGTGCCAGCAGCCCTACGGACAGGGGGCACACTGAAGCTTTCTTT
CASSPTDRGHTEAFF
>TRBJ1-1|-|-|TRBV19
TGTGCCAGTAGTATAGGAGGGCCCACTGAAGCTTTCTTT
CASSIGGPTEAFF
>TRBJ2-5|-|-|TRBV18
TGTGCCAGCTCACCAGGGAGCGTACAAGAGACCCAGTACTTC
CASSPGSVQETQYF
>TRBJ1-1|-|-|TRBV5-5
TGTGCCAGCAGCTCCGGCAGCATGAACACTGAAGCTTTCTTT
CASSSGSMNTEAFF
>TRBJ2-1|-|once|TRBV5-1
TGCGCCAGCAGCTTGGACGCGGGAATGCACAATGAGCAGTTCTTC
CASSLDAGMHNEQFF
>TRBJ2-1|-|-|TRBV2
TGTGCCAGCAGTGACCACGGCTACAATGAGCAGTTCTTC
CASSDHGYNEQFF
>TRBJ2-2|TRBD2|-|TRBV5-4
TGTGCCAGCAGCCCGACTAGCGGGGGGGCCGACGGGGAGCTGTTTTTT
CASSPTSGGADGELFF
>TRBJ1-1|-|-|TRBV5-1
TGCGCCAGCAGGCTCAGAAGGAACACTGAAGCTTTCTTT
CASRLRRNTEAFF
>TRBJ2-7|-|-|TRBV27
TGTGCCAGCAGTAGGTTCGGACAGACCTACGAGCAGTACTTC
CASSRFGQTYEQYF
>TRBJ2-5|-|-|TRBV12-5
TGTGCTAGTGGTTTGGTAAGATTAGAGACCCAGTACTTC
CASGLVRLETQYF
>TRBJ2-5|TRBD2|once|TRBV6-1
TGTGCCAGCTCCGGGAGCGGGGGCCAAGAGACCCAGTACTTC
CASSGSGGQETQYF
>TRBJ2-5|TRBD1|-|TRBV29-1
TGCAGCGTTGAGGCGGACAGGGGGCGGTCTGAGACCCAGTACTTC
CSVEADRGRSETQYF
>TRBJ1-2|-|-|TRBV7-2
TGTGCCAGCAACCCTGGGGGGAACTATGGCTACACCTTC
CASNPGGNYGYTF
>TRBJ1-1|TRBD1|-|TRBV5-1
TGCGCCAGCAGCTTGCTTTTGACAGGGGGGCACACTGAAGCTTTCTTT
CASSLLLTGGHTEAFF
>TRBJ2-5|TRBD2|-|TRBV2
TGTGCCAGCAGTGAAAACCCGGGACTAGCGGGGGGTTGGTGGGAGACCCAGTACTTC
CASSENPGLAGGWWETQYF
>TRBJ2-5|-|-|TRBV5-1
TGCGCCAGCAGCTTGGGGACTACACTCCAAGAGACCCAGTACTTC
CASSLGTTLQETQYF